Given below is one T cell receptor beta chain in context. The clone's antigen remains unknown. There are no base qualities to consult, and no much larger clone falls within one base. Libraries came from the immunoSEQ multiplex PCR assay. The immuneACCESS repertoire file appears here via TCRdb, limited to in-frame rearrangements. These files lack a portion of the clones; in checked studies, under half of the deficit traces to unresolved V genes, and the cause of the others is not known. In this sample the table shows some 80,000 clones, approximately 94% of which occur a single time. The biggest ten clones account for around 0.37% of the sample. These data are taken from a study of technical replicates of blood from a few donors (dated by TCRdb to about 2017). CDR1 and CDR2 are drawn from the germline V gene: SNHLY, FYNNEI. From the cysteine up to the phenylalanine, the CDR3 has a length of 13 residues. The read is trimmed to its CDR3 DNA, 39 bases read in frame from base 1. Trimming takes 10 bases from V and 2 bases from J, and the germline ends sit 15 bases apart.

The sequencing sample was made of T cells isolated from PBMCs. The V and J genes are TRBV2 and TRBJ2-7; a weak D assignment points to TRBD2 (6 bases agree). This TCR came from a human donor in good health. For the CDR3, the sequence is CATAGTPTYEQYF. The nucleotides are TGTGCCACCGCCGGGACTCCAACCTACGAGCAGTACTTC.